This T cell receptor (beta chain) was found in a study of PD-L1 blockade in urothelial cancer (dated by TCRdb to about 2017). Regarding the research as a whole: Therapy was started at some point between 2014 and 2016 for all patients, and atezolizumab 1,200 mg was administered intravenously every 3 weeks. From tumor samples, the median yield was approximately 1,400 T cells and about 1,100 unique TCRs, with median clonality of 0.096 and T cell proportion of 0.097 to 0.1. Durable clinical benefit was achieved by nine patients and was not achieved by 20 patients. Pretreatment tumor samples, along with matched peripheral blood serially collected before and after atezolizumab treatment, were subjected to TCR sequencing. Pretreatment blood TCR-seq was available for about 27 patients, at least one posttreatment blood collection was obtained for around 24 patients, and tumor TCR-seq was available for around 24 patients. Durable clinical benefit was defined as a progression-free survival longer than 6 months, and TCR features were additionally tested against progression-free survival and overall survival. Patients had an ECOG performance status of 0 or 1 and had received between 0 and 3 prior chemotherapy regimens. About nine tenths of the roughly 29 patients were males with bladder-origin urothelial cancer, and about 60% of the 29 reported a prior smoking history. The study, an exploratory multi-omic analysis, examined somatic, immune and clinical correlates of response to PD-L1 blockade with atezolizumab in urothelial cancer. In the same patients, whole exome sequencing and RNA sequencing of pretreatment tumors were performed in addition to TCR sequencing. Five patients were excluded from tumor TCR analyses because tumors from two patients failed quality control and three patients had no tumor available.

Reading the label with the study, this specimen's time point is: pretreatment tumor sample. The cohort included 29 patients with locally advanced or metastatic urothelial carcinoma who were treated at Memorial Sloan Kettering on a trial protocol. Every piece of tumor tissue used for sequencing was obtained prior to atezolizumab dosing. The Qiagen DNeasy Blood extraction kit was used to purify genomic DNA from total PBMCs and from tumor samples. The full study reports these points: Because the sample size was small (n of about 29) and many exploratory analyses were performed, the results are intended to be hypothesis-generating. The tumor samples were FFPE, were not collected immediately before treatment, and were limited to one sample per patient, so heterogeneity may have been missed. The proportion of tumor-infiltrating T lymphocytes was higher in patients with durable benefit (n of about 25, Mann-Whitney p = 0.047). Among patients with durable benefit, tumor-associated TCR clones showed greater expansion in peripheral blood 3 weeks after treatment started (n = 22, p = 0.022).

To estimate absolute template abundance from read counts, synthetic TCR analog templates were spiked into each PCR. For FFPE tumors, housekeeping genes were amplified and quantified so that usable DNA could be estimated and T cell fraction could be computed. TCRbeta CDR3 regions were amplified from genomic DNA with bias-controlled V and J gene primers using the immunoSEQ assay. Sequencing of rearranged TCRbeta segments was performed at approximately 20X coverage. In the authors' own workflow: Sequencing errors were corrected by clustering, and CDR3s were annotated against IMGT so that V, D and J genes could be assigned. Downstream analyses used only productive TCRbeta rearrangements and left out out-of-frame or stop-codon sequences. To compute clonality, Shannon entropy was normalized by the log of the number of unique productive sequences and then subtracted from one. Fisher's exact test with Benjamini-Hochberg correction, at a threshold of adjusted p below 0.01, was used to find clones that differed between time points or between blood and tumor. In its TCRdb copy, this immuneACCESS table keeps in-frame sequences only and misses some clones. Where compared with another copy, unresolved V genes explain less than half of these, and the others have no known cause. V, J and clone size are those of that table, while D and trimming were read from the DNA. This sample gives approximately 35,000 clones in total; roughly 36% of them show up just once. Clones ranked in the top ten supply about 8.9% of the sample.

CDR1 MNHGY and CDR2 SAAAGT were looked up in the germline V gene. The germline V end is reduced by 3 bases and the J end by 2 bases; junction bases left unmatched: 2. The CDR3 contains 15 residues, cysteine and phenylalanine counted. Only the CDR3 region is kept as DNA, spanning 45 bases read in frame from base 1. Notes on this clone: What antigen it recognizes has not been identified. Base qualities are not provided; no much larger clone lies one nucleotide away.

The chain employs TRBV6-8 and TRBJ2-3; a stretch of 10 junction bases matches TRBD2. This receptor was identified in a man in his fifties or sixties with urothelial cancer. The sequenced sample was tumor tissue, obtained before atezolizumab (anti-PD-L1) treatment. The DNA reads as follows: TGTGCCAGCAGTTATAGCGGGAGGCCCACAGATACGCAGTATTTT. It translates as CASSYSGRPTDTQYF.